This T cell receptor beta chain was recorded in a study of T cell responses to AZD1222 COVID-19 vaccine. Study outcomes and limitations: Distributed over spike, vaccine-associated CD4 TCRs predominated at 160-218 and 743-854. Donors were chiefly white British, with a greater number of females, and clonal diversity was perhaps underestimated. The study sampled repertoires only after the peak T cell response. With two AZD1222 doses given, Spike-specific TCR breadth and depth both rose.

TCRdb keeps only in-frame clones here, not all; method: immunoSEQ multiplex PCR. This sample has roughly 30,000 clones, with approximately 78% found just once. CDR3 size: 16 residues. V lost 4 bases and J 1 base, leaving 14 bases between the germline ends. The V gene's germline CDR1 is SEHNR and CDR2 FQNEAQ (reference sequence). Details on this clone: The antigen remains unidentified.

This TCR was recovered from an adult who received the AZD1222 COVID-19 vaccine. The input for sequencing was peripheral blood, taken 28 days after the second AZD1222 dose. The chain is built from TRBV7-9 and TRBJ1-5; weak D call: TRBD1 (6 bases). The CDR3 DNA sequence: TGTGCCAGCAGCTCCTACCGGGGGGGCAGCAATCAGCCCCAGCATTTT. Its protein product is CASSSYRGGSNQPQHF.